The entry below describes one T cell receptor (beta chain). What it binds is not known. The study ran its PCR with 60 Vbeta and 13 Jbeta primers. Data came from immunoSEQ multiplex PCR; TCRdb stores just in-frame clones and leaves some out. The profile shows over 100,000 clones, about 79% of them singletons. The V gene end was trimmed by 5 bases and the J gene end by 5 bases; junction bases not matched to a gene: 4. Germline loops: CDR1 MNHEY, CDR2 SVGAGI. The length of the CDR3 is 13 residues. This specimen comes from a study of cytomegalovirus exposure and HLA in healthy donors. Findings of the study overall: Researchers reported in a later analysis that a missense DCLRE1C variant was tied to TCR beta V- and J-gene trimming.

This receptor was obtained from a female donor in good health and CMV-seropositive. This sequence joins TRBV6-5 and TRBJ2-3; 7 nucleotides align to TRBD1. The material sequenced was PBMCs. The CDR3 loop reads CASSETGIDTQYF. Here the CDR3 DNA reads TGTGCCAGCAGTGAGACAGGGATAGATACGCAGTATTTT.